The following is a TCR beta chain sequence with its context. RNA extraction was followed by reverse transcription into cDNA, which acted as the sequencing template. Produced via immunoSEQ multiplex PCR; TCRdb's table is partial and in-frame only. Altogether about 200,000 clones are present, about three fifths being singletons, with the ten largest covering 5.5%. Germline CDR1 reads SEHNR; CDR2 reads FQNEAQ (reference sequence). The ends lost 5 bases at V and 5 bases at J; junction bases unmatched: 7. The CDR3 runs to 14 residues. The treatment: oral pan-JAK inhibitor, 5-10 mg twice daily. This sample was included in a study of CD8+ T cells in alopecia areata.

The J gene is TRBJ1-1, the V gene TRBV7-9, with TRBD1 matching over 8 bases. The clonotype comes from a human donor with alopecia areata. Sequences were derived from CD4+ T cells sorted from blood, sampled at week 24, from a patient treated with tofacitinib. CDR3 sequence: CASSQGARGTEAFF. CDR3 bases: TGTGCCAGCAGCCAGGGGGCGCGTGGGACTGAAGCTTTCTTT.